This T cell receptor beta chain originates from a study of OX40 agonist ivuxolimab in advanced cancers. Study-wide background: Participants, 82.7% male, averaged roughly 60 years of age, ranging from about 23 to 80.

The CDR3 runs to 17 residues. The V gene end was trimmed by 5 bases and the J gene end by 0 bases; junction bases not matched to a gene: 11. CDR1 is MDHEN and CDR2 is SYDVKM in the germline V gene. General study results and limits: There was clonal expansion of CD4+ and CD8+ blood T cells by week 6 at 0.1 to 3.0 mg/kg. Certain nonresponders additionally had low normalized T-cell clonal expansion.

This clone was recorded only once. Its target is unknown. TCRdb keeps only in-frame clones here, not all; method: immunoSEQ multiplex PCR. This table has about 36,000 clones, around four fifths appearing once. The chain combines TRBV28 with TRBJ2-3, with 7 bases lining up with TRBD1. The clonotype was recovered from an adult with an advanced solid tumor such as melanoma, head and neck, liver or kidney cancer. The sequences come from CD4+ or CD8+ T cells sorted from blood, collected in a trial of the OX40 agonist ivuxolimab. CDR3 sequence (DNA): TGTGCCAGCAGTCTGAAAAAGACAGGGCAGAGCACAGATACGCAGTATTTT. Translation gives CASSLKKTGQSTDTQYF.